The clone carrying this T cell receptor (beta chain) was picked up many times. Its antigen is as yet unknown. This CDR3 is 17 amino acids long. CDR1 and CDR2 (germline): KGHSH, LQKENI. Trimming removed 3 bases from V and 0 bases from J; junction bases left unmatched: 6. Individually, cDNA molecules had unique molecular identifiers attached to them. One entry per CDR3 protein, called by TCRdb with MiXCR from the 5' RACE reads. This table has around 83,000 distinct CDR3 sequences, approximately 12% appearing once. These data are taken from a study of early T cells in non-severe SARS-CoV-2 infection. The study's findings and limits: The matching step, a VDJdb search, favored anti-spike CD8 responses and missed private and CD4 specificities.

The source of this sequence is an adult who was a healthcare worker with PCR-confirmed SARS-CoV-2 infection or an uninfected control (not recorded which). The chain combines TRBV18 with TRBJ1-1; 11 bases are a match to TRBD1. This material consisted of whole blood, taken at baseline. The chain's CDR3 is CASSPAGQGGMNTEAFF. In DNA form, the CDR3 reads TGTGCCAGCTCACCCGCGGGACAGGGGGGAATGAACACTGAAGCTTTCTTT. Based on the CDR3 plus reference TRBV18 and TRBJ1-1, the full variable domain is NAGVMQNPRHLVRRRGQEARLRCSPMKGHSHVYWYRQLPEEGLKFMVYLQKENIIDESGMPKERFSAEFPKEGPSILRIQQVVRGDSAAYFCASSPAGQGGMNTEAFFGQGTRLTVV.